This T cell receptor (beta chain) derives from a study of CD8+ T cells in alopecia areata. cDNA serving as the sequencing template came from extracted, reverse transcribed RNA. The method was immunoSEQ multiplex PCR; TCRdb's version includes in-frame clones alone and lacks a portion of them. This sample has about 190,000 clones, with roughly 70% found just once. Germline lookup yields CDR1 SGHTA and CDR2 FQGNSA. CDR3 size: 13 residues. The ends were cut back, 2 bases at V and 5 bases at J, with 9 bases in the middle. The treatment denotes: oral pan-JAK inhibitor, 5-10 mg twice daily. The material was CD4+ T cells sorted from blood, obtained at week 49, from a patient treated with tofacitinib. The sequence derives from a human donor with alopecia areata. The V call is TRBV7-2, the J call TRBJ1-1; D gene unclear. In DNA form, the CDR3 reads TGTGCCAGCAGCTTACGGGGTAGGACTGAAGCTTTCTTT. Amino acid sequence: CASSLRGRTEAFF.